This TCR beta chain was profiled in a study of Ad26.COV2.S vaccination and SARS-CoV-2 variants. Points from the study as a whole: Spike-specific TCR breadth ran higher among vaccine recipients than placebo recipients.

About this clone itself: Its antigen remains unidentified.

Here immunoSEQ multiplex PCR was the method, and the copy in TCRdb shows in-frame clones only, minus some. The sample yields a few hundred thousand clones, roughly 90% seen once. V lost 0 bases, J lost 5 bases, and 11 bases lay in between. Germline CDR1 and CDR2: SGDLS and YYNGEE. The CDR3 is 14 amino acids. Treatment given: some 20 received Ad26.COV2.S at low or high dose, single or two shots; several received placebo; per-sample allocation not given. Vaccine and placebo recipients were sampled on day 63 after the first injection. An Ad26 vector expressing Wuhan-strain SARS-CoV-2 spike served as the vaccine.

The chain joins TRBV9 to TRBJ1-1, with D hard to call. The TCR was taken from a person between 18 and 65 years old who received the Ad26.COV2.S COVID-19 vaccine or a placebo. Sample: peripheral blood, taken in a trial of Ad26.COV2.S vaccine versus placebo. CDR3 sequence (DNA): TGTGCCAGCAGCGTAGAGGACGGGTGGACTGAAGCTTTCTTT. Translating it yields CASSVEDGWTEAFF. The full variable domain, completed using reference TRBV9 and TRBJ1-1, is DSGVTQTPKHLITATGQRVTLRCSPRSGDLSVYWYQQSLDQGLQFLIQYYNGEERAKGNILERFSAQQFPDLHSELNLSSLELGDSALYFCASSVEDGWTEAFFGQGTRLTVV.